The 23 T cell receptor beta chains below come from one sample, sequenced in a study of OX40 agonist ivuxolimab in advanced cancers. Generated by immunoSEQ multiplex PCR, the TCRdb table keeps only in-frame clones and is missing some. The table includes about 15,000 clones, roughly 60% detected once. The specimen comprised CD4+ or CD8+ T cells sorted from blood, sampled in a trial of the OX40 agonist ivuxolimab. The receptors originated from an adult with an advanced solid tumor such as melanoma, head and neck, liver or kidney cancer.

This rearrangement joins TRBV5-4 to TRBJ1-1, with 9 bases aligning to TRBD1. The CDR3 totals 14 residues. Germline CDR1 is SGHNT and CDR2 is YYREEE (reference sequence). Trimming took 6 bases from V and 1 from J; bases not matched to a gene: 4. In DNA form, the CDR3 reads TGTGCCAGCACCAGGGACAGGGCGAACACTGAAGCTTTCTTT. This translates into CASTRDRANTEAFF.

The chain recombines TRBV7-9 with TRBJ2-3, with a possible D match to TRBD2 (6 bases). Trimming cost V 5 bases and J 3 bases, with 15 bases left between them. The CDR3 sequence is 15 residues long. Germline lookup yields CDR1 SEHNR and CDR2 FQNEAQ (reference sequence). CDR3: CASSLMEGGTDTQYF. DNA for the CDR3: TGTGCCAGCAGCCTCATGGAGGGTGGGACAGATACGCAGTATTTT. Full variable domain (rest looked up from reference TRBV7-9 and TRBJ2-3): DTGVSQNPRHKITKRGQNVTFRCDPISEHNRLYWYRQTLGQGPEFLTYFQNEAQLEKSRLLSDRFSAERPKGSFSTLEIQRTEQGDSAMYLCASSLMEGGTDTQYFGPGTRLTVL.

Regarding this clone: It is likely a read error, because the conserved phenylalanine at the end of the CDR3 is missing. The DNA is omitted, as the CDR3 cannot be located on it reliably, and the CDR3 follows TCRdb's listing. The CDR3: CAISEGMGLAGQL. This chain uses TRBV10-3 with TRBJ2-7; the table gives TRBD2 as D, unverified against the DNA. The CDR3 is 13 residues long, counting both termini. CDR1 is ENHRY, CDR2 SYGVKD, per germline.

The J gene is TRBJ2-3, the V gene TRBV15; maybe TRBD2 (5 bases). Deletions cut 3 bases from V and 2 bases from J, with 15 bases between. The CDR3 extends over 16 amino acids. Looked up from germline, CDR1 is LNHNV and CDR2 is YYDKDF (reference sequence). This CDR3 reads CATSSPRAEVTDTQYF. The CDR3 region has the DNA TGTGCCACCAGCAGCCCTAGGGCGGAGGTCACAGATACGCAGTATTTT.

Comments on this clone: A far larger clone is off by one base, so a read error is likely. Other DNA sequences in the same sample also yield this CDR3. This chain connects TRBV5-6 to TRBJ2-7; D unresolved. The germline CDR1 and CDR2 sequences are SGHDT and YYEEEE. The length of the CDR3 is 11 residues. Trimming removed 0 bases at V and 4 bases at J, with 2 bases between. The CDR3 sequence: CASSLGYEQYF. For the CDR3, the DNA is TGTGCCAGCAGCTTGGGGTACGAGCAGTACTTC. Drawing the rest from reference TRBV5-6 and TRBJ2-7, the complete variable domain is DAGVTQSPTHLIKTRGQQVTLRCSPKSGHDTVSWYQQALGQGPQFIFQYYEEEERQRGNFPDRFSGHQFPNYSSELNVNALLLGDSALYLCASSLGYEQYFGPGTRLTVT.

The genes are TRBV27 and TRBJ2-3; the D is unclear. This CDR3 has 13 residues. Trimming removed 3 bases at V and 4 bases at J, with 8 bases between. From germline, CDR1 is MNHEY and CDR2 SMNVEV (reference sequence). The CDR3 reads CASSLMASDTQYF. Here the CDR3 DNA reads TGTGCCAGCAGTTTGATGGCTTCAGATACGCAGTATTTT.

The V and J genes are TRBV7-8 and TRBJ2-1; D tentatively fits TRBD1 or TRBD2 (5 bases each). V dropped 7 bases and J dropped 7 bases, with 20 bases sitting between them. The CDR3 is made up of 15 amino acids. The germline CDR1 and CDR2 sequences are SGHVS and FQNEAQ. The CDR3 region is CASTFEGELANEQFF. CDR3 in DNA: TGTGCCAGCACCTTCGAAGGGGAGTTGGCAAATGAGCAGTTCTTC.

This clone is medium-sized. The chain couples TRBV7-9 to TRBJ2-2; D is ambiguous. This CDR3 spans 13 amino acids. CDR1 and CDR2 (germline): SEHNR, FQNEAQ (reference sequence). Trimming removed 5 bases at V and 7 bases at J, with 11 bases between. The CDR3 sequence is CASSAAGYGELFF. The CDR3 DNA reads TGTGCCAGCAGCGCAGCCGGGTACGGGGAGCTGTTTTTT.

The chain combines TRBV9 with TRBJ1-5; D remains ambiguous. CDR3 length equals 15 residues. CDR1 is SGDLS and CDR2 is YYNGEE in the germline V gene. Trimming left V 6 bases short and J 6 bases short, with 19 bases between. The CDR3 DNA reads TGTGCCAGCAACCCGGAGGGAGGCTCCAGTCAGCCCCAGCATTTT. It codes for CASNPEGGSSQPQHF.

The V call is TRBV9, the J call TRBJ2-3; possibly TRBD2 for D (6 bases). Germline-derived CDR1 and CDR2 are SGDLS and YYNGEE. V lost 3 bases and J 8 bases, leaving 16 bases between the germline ends. CDR3 length: 14 amino acids. As DNA, the CDR3 is TGTGCCAGCAGCGCGGGGGACTCGTTAGCTACGCAGTATTTT. It translates to CASSAGDSLATQYF.

V and J are TRBV5-6 and TRBJ1-6; D call uncertain. There are 13 residues in the CDR3. The V gene's germline CDR1 is SGHDT and CDR2 YYEEEE. Trimming stripped 2 bases from V and 10 bases from J, with 10 bases between. CDR3 residues: CASSLVPGSPLHF. Written as DNA, the CDR3 is TGTGCCAGCAGCTTAGTGCCGGGCTCACCCCTCCACTTT.

The DNA for the CDR3 is TGTGCCAGCAGAGGACTAGCGGGGGCCTACTACGAGCAGTACTTC. Translated, it gives CASRGLAGAYYEQYF. The chain links TRBV2 to TRBJ2-7; 13 nucleotides match TRBD2. There are 15 residues in the CDR3. CDR1 and CDR2 (germline): SNHLY, FYNNEI. Germline trimming cut 6 bases from V and 3 bases from J; bases unmatched to any gene: 5.

This chain uses TRBV4-3 with TRBJ2-7; maybe TRBD2 (6 bases). CDR3 length equals 14 residues. Per the germline V gene, CDR1 is LGHNA and CDR2 is YSLEER. Trimming stripped 0 bases from V and 3 bases from J, with 9 bases between. Here the CDR3 DNA reads TGCGCCAGCAGCCAAGAAATTAGCGGCTACGAGCAGTACTTC. It is translated as CASSQEISGYEQYF.

The rearrangement links TRBV2 to TRBJ2-7; no firm D call. Germline values: CDR1 SNHLY, CDR2 FYNNEI. Trimming pared 2 bases from V and 4 bases from J, leaving 0 bases between. The CDR3 runs 10 residues. The CDR3 loop is CASSEYEQYF. CDR3 in DNA: TGTGCCAGCAGTGAATACGAGCAGTACTTC.

In DNA, the CDR3 is TGCGCCAGCAGCCAAGTTTTTCCAGGGAGGTACGAGCAGTACTTC. Its translation: CASSQVFPGRYEQYF. This sequence joins TRBV4-1 and TRBJ2-7, with a tentative D call TRBD2 (6 bases). This CDR3 is built from 15 residues. V gave up 1 base and J gave up 4 bases, with 14 bases separating them. The germline CDR1 and CDR2 sequences are MGHRA and YSYEKL.

The chain uses TRBV11-2 and TRBJ2-3; no clear D. Germline V lookup: CDR1 SGHAT, CDR2 FQNNGV. CDR3 length: 16 residues. With 4 bases removed from V and 1 base from J, the gap between germline ends came to 15 bases. In DNA form, the CDR3 reads TGTGCCAGCAGCTCCTCGCGGAGTTGGGGCACAGATACGCAGTATTTT. Translation gives CASSSSRSWGTDTQYF. Full variable domain (remainder filled in from reference TRBV11-2 and TRBJ2-3): EAGVAQSPRYKIIEKRQSVAFWCNPISGHATLYWYQQILGQGPKLLIQFQNNGVVDDSQLPKDRFSAERLKGVDSTLKIQPAKLEDSAVYLCASSSSRSWGTDTQYFGPGTRLTVL.

The table lists this clone with a count of one. Germline is not matched at one junction end, which may reflect a read error. The chain uses TRBV4-3 and TRBJ2-2, with D perhaps TRBD2 (5 bases). From germline, CDR1 is LGHNA and CDR2 YSLEER. The CDR3 covers 16 residues. As DNA, the CDR3 is TGCACCAGCAGCCAAGATTGGTCTAGCCGGACCGGGGAGCTGTTTTTT. Encoded protein: CTSSQDWSSRTGELFF.

The J gene is TRBJ2-7, the V gene TRBV2; D not resolved. The CDR3 totals 14 residues. Germline V lookup: CDR1 SNHLY, CDR2 FYNNEI. V lost 3 bases, J lost 0 bases, and 9 bases lay in between. As DNA, the CDR3 is TGTGCCAGCAGTGAGGTGGGATCCTCCTACGAGCAGTACTTC. Translating gives CASSEVGSSYEQYF.

The chain recombines TRBV4-1 with TRBJ1-1; 10 nucleotides align to TRBD1. Germline CDR1 and CDR2: MGHRA and YSYEKL. The ends lost 3 bases at V and 11 bases at J; junction bases unmatched: 6. The CDR3 consists of 13 residues. The CDR3 here is CASSQTGTGVAFF. The CDR3, as DNA: TGCGCCAGCAGCCAGACCGGGACAGGGGTGGCTTTCTTT.

This clone was seen a handful of times. The V call is TRBV2, the J call TRBJ2-5, with 10 bases aligning to TRBD2. Trimming cost V 4 bases and J 0 bases; bases outside gene matches: 8. The CDR3 is 17 amino acids. Germline-derived CDR1 and CDR2 are SNHLY and FYNNEI. Here the CDR3 DNA reads TGTGCCAGCAGTGTGCATCTAGCGGGGGATTACCAAGAGACCCAGTACTTC. This translates into CASSVHLAGDYQETQYF.

V and J are TRBV12-2 and TRBJ1-5; no check of the table's D call, TRBD1, against the DNA was made. TRBV12-2 is classified as a pseudogene. This CDR3 comprises 17 residues. CDR3 DNA: TGTGCAAGTCGCGCCGGACAGGGATGTCGAAAAAAACAGCCCCAGCATTTT. It translates to CASRAGQGCRKKQPQHF.

A few counts support this clone. This chain uses TRBV7-6 with TRBJ1-1, with a possible D match to TRBD1 (6 bases). Trimming removed 6 bases at V and 8 bases at J, with 10 bases between. Germline V lookup: CDR1 SGHVS, CDR2 FNYEAQ. CDR3 length: 11 residues. The CDR3 sequence is CASSPGTEAFF. CDR3 coding DNA: TGTGCCAGCAGTCCCGGGACAGAAGCTTTCTTT.

This chain links TRBV28 with TRBJ2-1, with TRBD2 as a possible D gene (5 bases). The CDR3 consists of 14 residues. Per germline, CDR1 MDHEN and CDR2 SYDVKM. Trimming took off 5 bases at V and 6 bases at J, with 14 bases between the two ends. CDR3 amino acids: CASSALVGSNEQFF. In nucleotides, the CDR3 is TGTGCCAGCAGTGCCCTCGTGGGGAGCAATGAGCAGTTCTTC.